These 20 T cell receptor beta chains were sequenced from one sample in a study of cytomegalovirus exposure and HLA in healthy donors. Primers for the PCR totalled 60 Vbeta and 13 Jbeta. Repertoires were generated with immunoSEQ multiplex PCR, while TCRdb's copy carries only in-frame clones and drops some. This table holds about 77,000 clones, around three quarters found once. Input material: PBMCs. All receptors derive from a man aged 40-55 years in good health and CMV-seronegative.

This clone was seen a handful of times. The V gene is TRBV4-2, the J gene TRBJ1-5; TRBD1 aligns across 11 bases. Germline V gene sequence: CDR1 LGHNA, CDR2 YNFKEQ. V was clipped by 4 bases and J by 2 bases; unmatched bases: 4. CDR3 length: 16 residues. CDR3 in amino acids: CASSRQGQGGNQPQHF. For the CDR3, the DNA is TGTGCCAGCAGCCGCCAGGGACAGGGGGGCAATCAGCCCCAGCATTTT.

The chain joins TRBV5-1 to TRBJ2-7, with 14 bases fitting TRBD2. This CDR3 spans 16 amino acids. V dropped 5 bases and J dropped 7; count of bases not matched to a gene: 11. From germline, CDR1 is SGHRS and CDR2 YFSETQ. The DNA for the CDR3 is TGCGCCAGCAGGGAACCGGGACTAGCGGGGGTAATGGAGCAGTACTTC. Translated: CASREPGLAGVMEQYF. Supplemented by reference TRBV5-1 and TRBJ2-7, the full variable domain reads KAGVTQTPRYLIKTRGQQVTLSCSPISGHRSVSWYQQTPGQGLQFLFEYFSETQRNKGNFPGRFSGRQFSNSRSEMNVSTLELGDSALYLCASREPGLAGVMEQYFGPGTRLTVT.

The chain links TRBV19 to TRBJ1-1; D gene ambiguous. Germline V gives CDR1 LNHDA, CDR2 SQIVND (reference sequence). The CDR3 sequence is 13 residues long. V gave up 5 bases and J gave up 6 bases, with 13 bases separating them. The CDR3: CASSLQGAAEAFF. CDR3 nucleotide sequence: TGTGCCAGTAGTCTCCAAGGTGCGGCTGAAGCTTTCTTT. The full variable domain, rest sourced from reference TRBV19 and TRBJ1-1, is DGGITQSPKYLFRKEGQNVTLSCEQNLNHDAMYWYRQDPGQGLRLIYYSQIVNDFQKGDIAEGYSVSREKKESFPLTVTSAQKNPTAFYLCASSLQGAAEAFFGQGTRLTVV.

V gene TRBV18 combines with J gene TRBJ1-3; TRBD1 is a possible D gene (6 bases). Trimming left V 3 bases short and J 0 bases short, with 12 bases between. Germline V gene lookup returns CDR1 KGHSH and CDR2 LQKENI. The CDR3 covers 16 residues. The CDR3: CASSPAQGNSGNTIYF. The CDR3 bases are TGTGCCAGCTCACCCGCACAGGGAAACTCTGGAAACACCATATATTTT.

CDR3 protein: CASSPSARAGFVYNEQFF. CDR3 DNA: TGTGCCAGCAGCCCATCAGCCAGGGCTGGGTTCGTCTACAATGAGCAGTTCTTC. V is TRBV11-2 and J is TRBJ2-1; D perhaps matches TRBD1 (5 bases). Trimming shortened V by 5 bases and J by 3 bases, and 23 bases separated the two germline ends. This CDR3 has 18 residues. CDR1 and CDR2 from the germline V gene are SGHAT and FQNNGV.

This clone has more than one count but fewer than ten. The chain uses TRBV27 and TRBJ2-5; D is perhaps TRBD2 (5 bases). Trimming left V 6 bases short and J 7 bases short, with 18 bases between. The V gene's germline CDR1 is MNHEY and CDR2 SMNVEV (reference sequence). The CDR3 loop spans 14 amino acids. The CDR3 reads CASRTGSGRRTQYF. CDR3 DNA: TGTGCCAGCAGGACGGGGAGCGGCAGACGGACCCAGTACTTC.

V is TRBV7-2 and J is TRBJ1-6, with 7 bases fitting TRBD1. J was trimmed by 0 bases and V by 0 bases; bases with no gene match: 5. This CDR3 comprises 18 residues. Per germline, CDR1 SGHTA and CDR2 FQGNSA. CDR3 DNA sequence: TGTGCCAGCAGCTTAGCGCTACAGGGGAGCTCCTATAATTCACCCCTCCACTTT. Protein product: CASSLALQGSSYNSPLHF.

The chain is built from TRBV5-1 and TRBJ1-1; possibly TRBD1 for D (6 bases). Trimming pared 1 base from V and 1 base from J, leaving 8 bases between. Per germline, CDR1 SGHRS and CDR2 YFSETQ. The CDR3 runs 14 residues. The CDR3: CASSLSGENTEAFF. The CDR3 bases are TGCGCCAGCAGCTTGTCAGGGGAGAACACTGAAGCTTTCTTT.

The chain has TRBV27 and TRBJ2-7; possible D gene TRBD2, 6 bases. Germline V gene data show CDR1 as MNHEY and CDR2 as SMNVEV (reference sequence). This CDR3 is 14 amino acids long. V was clipped by 2 bases and J by 2 bases, with 10 bases between them. The CDR3 region is CASSLMGGTYEQYF. As DNA, the CDR3 is TGTGCCAGCAGTTTAATGGGAGGTACCTACGAGCAGTACTTC.

The table lists this clone with a few counts. The V gene is TRBV6-6, the J gene TRBJ1-4; TRBD1 is a possible D gene (6 bases). Per germline, CDR1 MNHNY and CDR2 SVGAGI (reference sequence). This CDR3 has 15 amino acids. The V and J ends lost 4 bases and 8 bases respectively, with 17 bases between them. CDR3 residues: CASSSYRDIGEKLFF. DNA for the CDR3: TGTGCCAGCAGTTCATACAGGGATATAGGGGAAAAACTGTTTTTT.

About this clone itself: The CDR3 carries no conserved terminal phenylalanine or tryptophan, so it likely arises from a read error. This rearrangement joins TRBV7-2 to TRBJ1-5; TRBD1 might be the D (5 bases). V shed 4 bases and J shed 5 bases, with 9 bases lying between them. Looked up from germline, CDR1 is SGHTA and CDR2 is FQGNSA. The CDR3 consists of 13 residues. CDR3 loop: CASSSQGHQPQHL. CDR3 DNA: TGTGCCAGCAGCTCCCAGGGTCATCAGCCCCAGCATCTT.

The chain has TRBV30 and TRBJ1-2, with D unclear. The CDR3 is made up of 12 amino acids. Trimming cost V 5 bases and J 7 bases, with 14 bases left between them. Germline values: CDR1 GTSNPN, CDR2 SVGIG (reference sequence). CDR3 DNA: TGTGCCTGGGCCGAGGGATGGGGTGGCTACACCTTC. Encoded protein: CAWAEGWGGYTF.

V is TRBV7-2 and J is TRBJ2-2, with D possibly TRBD1 on 6 matching bases. The germline V gene has CDR1 SGHTA and CDR2 FQGNSA. The CDR3 has 14 residues. V was cut by 5 bases and J by 4 bases, with 11 bases left in between. The CDR3 DNA follows: TGTGCCAGCAGCCGCAGGGGTTCCACCGGGGAGCTGTTTTTT. Translated: CASSRRGSTGELFF.

The V gene is TRBV5-1, the J gene TRBJ1-1; perhaps TRBD1 as D (5 bases). V lost 4 bases to trimming and J lost 8 bases, with 15 bases between them. This CDR3 contains 13 residues. The germline gives CDR1 SGHRS, CDR2 YFSETQ. CDR3: CASSPPWGGEAFF. DNA of the CDR3: TGCGCCAGCAGCCCGCCATGGGGGGGAGAAGCTTTCTTT.

The chain has TRBV7-9 and TRBJ1-4; D gene unclear. Between the trimmed V and J ends, which lost 0 bases and 4 bases, there was a span of 12 bases. Germline assignment: CDR1 SEHNR and CDR2 FQNEAQ (reference sequence). CDR3 length: 16 residues. CDR3 in DNA: TGTGCCAGCAGCTTAGCGTTGGGCATCTATAATGAAAAACTGTTTTTT. Protein sequence: CASSLALGIYNEKLFF.

This clone was recorded a few times. V is TRBV7-3 and J is TRBJ1-1; maybe TRBD1 (5 bases). The germline V gene encodes CDR1 SGHTA and CDR2 FQGTGA. Trimming removed 4 bases at V and 3 bases at J, with 9 bases between. There are 13 residues in the CDR3. Here the CDR3 reads CASSSGGHTEAFF. DNA for the CDR3: TGTGCCAGCAGCTCCGGGGGACACACTGAAGCTTTCTTT.

The V gene is TRBV7-8, the J gene TRBJ1-1; 8 bases line up with TRBD1. The CDR3 extends over 17 amino acids. In germline, CDR1 is SGHVS, CDR2 FQNEAQ. The junction had 22 bases not matched to a gene; V was cut back by 5 bases and J by 11 bases. The CDR3 sequence: CASSLENPFRQGKAAFF. Written as DNA, the CDR3 is TGTGCCAGCAGCCTCGAAAACCCCTTTAGACAGGGGAAGGCTGCTTTCTTT.

The V gene is TRBV7-2, the J gene TRBJ1-3; 10 bases line up with TRBD1. Per germline, CDR1 SGHTA and CDR2 FQGNSA. V was pared by 4 bases and J by 2 bases, with 2 bases of the junction left unmatched. The CDR3 is 15 residues long. CDR3 nucleotides: TGTGCCAGCAGCTCGACAGGGGGCGCTGGAAACACCATATATTTT. It translates to CASSSTGGAGNTIYF.

The chain joins TRBV5-1 to TRBJ2-7, with unresolved D. The CDR3 consists of 15 residues. Trimming took off 4 bases at V and 0 bases at J, with 14 bases between the two ends. From germline, CDR1 is SGHRS and CDR2 YFSETQ. The CDR3 region is CASSPGARLSYEQYF. The CDR3 DNA follows: TGCGCCAGCAGCCCTGGCGCCAGGCTCTCCTACGAGCAGTACTTC.

This chain uses TRBV5-8 with TRBJ2-3; unclear D gene. The CDR3 consists of 12 residues. Germline loops: CDR1 SGHTS, CDR2 YDEGEE. Trimming left V 4 bases short and J 0 bases short, with 3 bases between. The CDR3 coding sequence is TGTGCCAGCAGCCCAAGCACAGATACGCAGTATTTT. Amino acids: CASSPSTDTQYF. The full variable domain, rest sourced from reference TRBV5-8 and TRBJ2-3, is EAGVTQSPTHLIKTRGQQATLRCSPISGHTSVYWYQQALGLGLQFLLWYDEGEERNRGNFPPRFSGRQFPNYSSELNVNALELEDSALYLCASSPSTDTQYFGPGTRLTVL.